This TCR beta chain was observed in a study of T-cell reconstitution after alpha-beta-depleted transplantation in children. V was shortened by 2 bases and J by 9 bases, with 17 bases between the two germline ends. CDR1 SGHNT and CDR2 YENEEA come from the germline V gene. The CDR3 sequence is 15 residues long. During its preparation, the TCRbeta library received unique molecular identifiers. One entry per CDR3 protein, called by TCRdb with MiXCR from the PCR reads. Of hundreds of thousands of distinct CDR3 sequences in the sample, under 15% were seen once. Study-wide findings and caveats: Recipient T cells and thymic progenitors that survived were the source of the high TCRbeta diversity seen at day 60 in some patients. Reported findings indicate that, about two months after transplant, alpha-beta T cells came from several hundred expanded clones, which were derived from non-depleted graft cells.

A remark on this clonotype: The antigen remains unidentified.

The TCR sequence derives from a girl aged 2 to 9 with congenital amegakaryocytic thrombocytopenia, due to receive a stem cell transplant. The genes are TRBV11-3 and TRBJ2-1, with D possibly being TRBD2 (7 bases). Here the sequenced sample was PBMCs, taken before TCRalphabeta/CD19-depleted stem cell transplant. CDR3 sequence reads: CASSLLGGGPREQFF. Written as DNA, the CDR3 is TGTGCCAGCAGCTTATTAGGGGGAGGGCCTCGTGAGCAGTTCTTC.